This T cell receptor beta chain was obtained from a study of technical replicates of blood from several donors (dated by TCRdb to about 2017). CDR1 SGHDT and CDR2 YYEEEE were looked up in the germline V gene. Germline trimming amounts to 0 bases on V and 0 bases on J, with 9 as the count of junction bases outside the gene matches. CDR3 length: 18 amino acids, cysteine to phenylalanine. CDR3 DNA is the only sequence kept; it has 54 bases, read in frame from the first base. Remarks on this clone: What antigen it recognizes has not been identified. No qualities accompany the bases; no much larger clone lies one base away.

The library was produced with the immunoSEQ multiplex PCR assay. Sourced from immuneACCESS, this table was stored by TCRdb with only in-frame sequences that have V and J called. A share of the clones is absent; for the studies checked, an unresolved V gene accounts for under half, and the remainder has no known explanation. The sample table shows some 87,000 clones, and roughly 97% are seen once. The ten largest clones capture about 0.19% of the sample. Sequencing was done on a sample of T cells isolated from PBMCs. The sequence derives from a human donor in good health. The chain employs TRBV5-6 and TRBJ2-3; 8 central bases correspond to TRBD2. This receptor has the CDR3 CASSLGWGGRPSTDTQYF. The base sequence is TGTGCCAGCAGCTTGGGCTGGGGCGGGAGGCCGAGCACAGATACGCAGTATTTT.